Shown below are 29 T cell receptor beta chains from a single sample sequenced in a study of shared T cell receptors in the human thymus. Sequencing used immunoSEQ multiplex PCR; TCRdb keeps in-frame clones, though not all of them. The sample shows some 400,000 clones, approximately 95% of them seen only once. Sequencing was done on a sample of thymocytes. These receptors were taken from a human donor.

The V and J genes are TRBV4-1 and TRBJ1-1; 9 bases match TRBD1. J was trimmed by 0 bases and V by 4 bases; bases with no gene match: 15. The CDR3 has 19 amino acids. The germline CDR1 and CDR2 sequences are MGHRA and YSYEKL. The CDR3 nucleotides read TGCGCCAGCAGCCGCAGCCGGCACAGGGGGCAATGGGTGAACACTGAAGCTTTCTTT. Protein: CASSRSRHRGQWVNTEAFF.

The rearrangement links TRBV28 to TRBJ2-7, with D tentatively TRBD2 (7 bases). CDR3 length: 15 amino acids. Germline CDR1 and CDR2: MDHEN and SYDVKM. V gave up 1 base and J gave up 7 bases, with 17 bases separating them. CDR3 sequence reads: CASSLSLAGAWEQYF. The CDR3 nucleotides are TGTGCCAGCAGTTTATCGCTTGCGGGGGCGTGGGAGCAGTACTTC.

The rearrangement joins TRBV6-1 to TRBJ2-7; no clear D gene. Trimming pared 4 bases from V and 2 bases from J, leaving 9 bases between. This CDR3 has 13 amino acids. Germline assignment: CDR1 MNHNS and CDR2 SASEGT. CDR3 DNA sequence: TGTGCCAGCAGTGCCCCCCCTCCCTACGAGCAGTACTTC. This gives the protein CASSAPPPYEQYF.

V usage is TRBV5-1 and J usage is TRBJ2-7, with a weak D call TRBD2 (5 bases). Germline V CDR1 and CDR2: SGHRS, YFSETQ. With 2 bases removed from V and 6 bases from J, the gap between germline ends came to 12 bases. The CDR3 runs 13 residues. The DNA of the CDR3 is TGCGCCAGCAGCTTTGAGAGAGGGTTCGAGCAGTACTTC. Amino acid sequence: CASSFERGFEQYF.

V is TRBV7-2 and J is TRBJ2-3; D remains ambiguous. V lost 1 base and J lost 2, with 22 bases in between. Germline V gives CDR1 SGHTA, CDR2 FQGNSA. The CDR3 sequence is 19 residues long. The CDR3 reads CASSLGFGGNPDDTDTQYF. DNA for the CDR3: TGTGCCAGCAGCTTAGGGTTCGGTGGTAACCCGGACGACACAGATACGCAGTATTTT.

This clone was counted once. The chain recombines TRBV27 with TRBJ2-3; 9 bases agree with TRBD1. Trimming cost V 5 bases and J 2 bases; bases outside gene matches: 8. CDR1 and CDR2 (germline): MNHEY, SMNVEV (reference sequence). The CDR3 has 16 amino acids. The CDR3 DNA is TGTGCCAGCAGTGGTGGGACAGGGAGACTCACAGATACGCAGTATTTT. It yields the protein CASSGGTGRLTDTQYF.

The chain carries TRBV15 and TRBJ2-7; 13 nucleotides match TRBD2. Germline V gene lookup returns CDR1 LNHNV and CDR2 YYDKDF (reference sequence). This CDR3 comprises 20 residues. V trimming: 0 bases; J trimming: 2 bases; junction bases outside the gene matches: 13. The DNA for the CDR3 is TGTGCCACCAGCAGAGATTATGGGACTAGCGGGATGCCACAAGCCTACGAGCAGTACTTC. Translation gives CATSRDYGTSGMPQAYEQYF.

This chain uses TRBV28 with TRBJ1-1; D is unresolved. Germline values: CDR1 MDHEN, CDR2 SYDVKM. Trimming took 2 bases from V and 1 from J, leaving 17 bases between them. The CDR3 totals 17 residues. The CDR3 sequence: CASSLEIGDRGNTEAFF. The CDR3 DNA reads TGTGCCAGCAGTTTAGAGATTGGGGATCGAGGGAACACTGAAGCTTTCTTT.

The J gene is TRBJ2-7, the V gene TRBV5-5; maybe TRBD1 (5 bases). The germline V and J ends were trimmed by 4 bases and 2 bases, with 13 bases remaining between them. Germline loops: CDR1 SGHKS, CDR2 YYEKEE (reference sequence). The CDR3 loop spans 14 amino acids. CDR3 bases: TGTGCCAGCAGCCCGGTGTGGGGCACCTACGAGCAGTACTTC. It specifies CASSPVWGTYEQYF. Full variable domain (outside the CDR3, taken from reference TRBV5-5 and TRBJ2-7): DAGVTQSPTHLIKTRGQQVTLRCSPISGHKSVSWYQQVLGQGPQFIFQYYEKEERGRGNFPDRFSARQFPNYSSELNVNALLLGDSALYLCASSPVWGTYEQYFGPGTRLTVT.

The chain recombines TRBV7-2 with TRBJ2-5, with 9 bases lining up with TRBD1. Germline values: CDR1 SGHTA, CDR2 FQGNSA. The CDR3 is 15 amino acids. Trimming removed 7 bases from V and 5 bases from J; junction bases left unmatched: 11. The CDR3 here is CASTSPGTGLETQYF. CDR3 nucleotides: TGTGCCAGCACTTCCCCAGGGACAGGGTTGGAGACCCAGTACTTC.

The chain couples TRBV7-6 to TRBJ2-1, with 9 bases identical to TRBD2. The length of the CDR3 is 17 residues. V trimming: 1 base; J trimming: 8 bases; junction bases outside the gene matches: 12. CDR1 and CDR2 (germline): SGHVS, FNYEAQ. The CDR3, as DNA: TGTGCCAGCAGCTTAGGAGAGGGGTCTAGCGGGATCCATGAGCAGTTCTTC. Amino acids: CASSLGEGSSGIHEQFF. Full variable domain (missing parts from reference TRBV7-6 and TRBJ2-1): GAGVSQSPRYKVTKRGQDVALRCDPISGHVSLYWYRQALGQGPEFLTYFNYEAQQDKSGLPNDRFSAERPEGSISTLTIQRTEQRDSAMYRCASSLGEGSSGIHEQFFGPGTRLTVL.

The chain has TRBV11-2 and TRBJ2-1; no clear D. Trimming shortened V by 0 bases and J by 5 bases, and 11 bases separated the two germline ends. The CDR3 has 15 amino acids. In germline, CDR1 is SGHAT, CDR2 FQNNGV. The CDR3 reads CASSLDCPRHNEQFF. CDR3 in DNA: TGTGCCAGCAGCTTAGATTGTCCGCGTCACAATGAGCAGTTCTTC.

V and J are TRBV27 and TRBJ2-7, with 9 bases that match TRBD2. J lost 3 bases, V lost 6 bases, and 9 bases had no gene match. The CDR3 length is 15 residues. Germline values: CDR1 MNHEY, CDR2 SMNVEV (reference sequence). CDR3 sequence reads: CASRGLAVGNYEQYF. Here the CDR3 DNA reads TGTGCCAGCAGGGGACTAGCAGTCGGAAACTACGAGCAGTACTTC.

This clone has only one observation. As the CDR3 is not closed by the conserved phenylalanine or tryptophan, this likely results from a read error. The limits of the CDR3 on the DNA are not certain, so only TCRdb's listed CDR3 is given. V gene TRBV15 combines with J gene TRBJ2-4; the table's D call TRBD1 went unverified against the DNA. Germline values: CDR1 LNHNV, CDR2 YYDKDF (reference sequence). The CDR3 length equals 13 residues, ends included. The CDR3 spells CATSRGPGQRRLL.

The chain recombines TRBV7-6 with TRBJ1-5; possibly TRBD1 for D (5 bases). V dropped 1 base and J dropped 4 bases, with 8 bases sitting between them. Germline CDR1 and CDR2: SGHVS and FNYEAQ. There are 14 residues in the CDR3. The CDR3 sequence is CASSLGTQNQPQHF. CDR3 coding DNA: TGTGCCAGCAGCTTAGGGACACAGAATCAGCCCCAGCATTTT.

This rearrangement joins TRBV27 to TRBJ1-5, with a tentative D call TRBD1 (6 bases). V shed 5 bases and J shed 3 bases, with 14 bases lying between them. Germline CDR1 and CDR2: MNHEY and SMNVEV (reference sequence). There are 15 residues in the CDR3. The CDR3 sequence is CASSPSGQLNQPQHF. The CDR3 bases are TGTGCCAGCAGTCCATCCGGACAGCTCAATCAGCCCCAGCATTTT.

The V gene is TRBV20-1, the J gene TRBJ2-5, with D perhaps matching TRBD1 (5 bases). V dropped 1 base and J dropped 7 bases, with 7 bases sitting between them. Germline V lookup: CDR1 DFQATT, CDR2 SNEGSKA (reference sequence). The CDR3 runs to 11 residues. This CDR3 reads CSARARGTQYF. DNA for the CDR3: TGCAGTGCTAGAGCTAGGGGGACCCAGTACTTC.

This chain uses TRBV7-6 with TRBJ2-7; 10 nucleotides match TRBD2. Trimming removed 3 bases from V and 4 bases from J; junction bases left unmatched: 6. The CDR3 is made up of 15 amino acids. The germline gives CDR1 SGHVS, CDR2 FNYEAQ. The DNA for the CDR3 is TGTGCCAGCAGCTTCCGGACTAGCGGATCTTACGAGCAGTACTTC. This encodes CASSFRTSGSYEQYF.

This clone was seen once. The chain combines TRBV5-8 with TRBJ2-1; 9 nucleotides agree with TRBD2. Germline trimming cut 3 bases from V and 4 bases from J; bases unmatched to any gene: 14. This CDR3 spans 18 amino acids. CDR1 and CDR2 from the germline V gene are SGHTS and YDEGEE. CDR3 DNA sequence: TGTGCCAGCAGCTCGGAGCCATTAGCGGGAGATGCATACAATGAGCAGTTCTTC. Translation gives CASSSEPLAGDAYNEQFF.

This chain connects TRBV15 to TRBJ2-1, with 10 bases matching TRBD1. Germline V lookup: CDR1 LNHNV, CDR2 YYDKDF (reference sequence). There are 20 residues in the CDR3. V was clipped by 0 bases and J by 5 bases; unmatched bases: 16. In nucleotides, the CDR3 is TGTGCCACCAGCAGAGATGCAGGGACAGGGGTAGTAAGGGTCCACAATGAGCAGTTCTTC. This encodes CATSRDAGTGVVRVHNEQFF.

The chain couples TRBV7-2 to TRBJ1-1; D is unclear. The length of the CDR3 is 15 residues. The germline V and J ends were trimmed by 7 bases and 3 bases, with 18 bases remaining between them. Germline V gives CDR1 SGHTA, CDR2 FQGNSA. The CDR3 DNA is TGTGCCAGCAACGCACCGGACGGCCCGGACACTGAAGCTTTCTTT. Its translation is CASNAPDGPDTEAFF.

This chain uses TRBV28 with TRBJ2-2, with TRBD1 identical over 8 bases. Per the germline V gene, CDR1 is MDHEN and CDR2 is SYDVKM. The V gene end was trimmed by 2 bases and the J gene end by 3 bases; junction bases not matched to a gene: 5. The CDR3 is 16 amino acids. The CDR3 DNA is TGTGCCAGCAGTTTAATCAGGGGGCAGGACACCGGGGAGCTGTTTTTT. It is translated as CASSLIRGQDTGELFF.

The rearrangement joins TRBV29-1 to TRBJ2-7, with a tentative D call TRBD1 (6 bases). Germline V CDR1 and CDR2: SQVTM, ANQGSEA. This CDR3 is 11 amino acids long. The V end was cut by 3 bases, the J end by 9 bases, with 12 bases between. CDR3 nucleotides: TGCAGCGTTGAGGGACAAGGGGCGCAGTACTTC. Protein: CSVEGQGAQYF.

The chain recombines TRBV27 with TRBJ2-3; D might be TRBD2 (5 bases). The CDR3 has 15 residues. The germline gives CDR1 MNHEY, CDR2 SMNVEV (reference sequence). Trimming stripped 5 bases from V and 4 bases from J, with 16 bases between. The CDR3 DNA reads as TGTGCCAGCAGTCCCCGTGGAGCGGTCGCAGATACGCAGTATTTT. It codes for CASSPRGAVADTQYF.

This sequence joins TRBV12-5 and TRBJ2-3, with D maybe TRBD2 (7 bases). CDR1 LGHNT and CDR2 FRNRAP come from the germline V gene. The CDR3 has 17 amino acids. V gave up 6 bases and J gave up 2 bases, with 21 bases separating them. DNA for the CDR3: TGTGCTAGTGGCATGGGGGCCCCCGGGACTACCACAGATACGCAGTATTTT. It specifies CASGMGAPGTTTDTQYF.

CDR3 coding DNA: TGTGCCACCAGCAGGGGAGTCCGGGACAGGGAGGAAAAACTGTTTTTT. Translated: CATSRGVRDREEKLFF. This chain links TRBV15 with TRBJ1-4; 9 positions agree with TRBD1. CDR1 is LNHNV, CDR2 YYDKDF, per germline (reference sequence). This CDR3 comprises 16 residues. The trim removed 3 bases at V and 8 bases at J, leaving 10 bases unmatched.

This chain uses TRBV5-5 with TRBJ2-7, with D possibly being TRBD1 (6 bases). Germline CDR1 and CDR2: SGHKS and YYEKEE (reference sequence). The length of the CDR3 is 13 residues. V shed 2 bases and J shed 3 bases, with 9 bases lying between them. CDR3 nucleotide sequence: TGTGCCAGCAGCTTCGGACAGTTCTACGAGCAGTACTTC. It translates to CASSFGQFYEQYF.

This clone was recorded once. The chain links TRBV23-1 to TRBJ2-6; D unclear. TRBV23-1 is labeled an ORF, and its function is uncertain. The CDR3 contains 16 residues. V lost 1 base, J lost 0 bases, and 7 bases lay in between. In DNA, the CDR3 is TGCGCCAGCAGTCAATTGGCCAGCTCTGGGGCCAACGTCCTGACTTTC. Encoded protein: CASSQLASSGANVLTF.

The sample holds a few counts of this clone. The chain combines TRBV7-9 with TRBJ2-7, with D possibly matching TRBD1 (6 bases). Trimming shortened V by 4 bases and J by 3 bases, and 13 bases separated the two germline ends. This CDR3 is 14 amino acids long. CDR1 SEHNR and CDR2 FQNEAQ come from the germline V gene (reference sequence). This chain's CDR3 is CASSCRDNCYEQYF. The CDR3 nucleotides read TGTGCCAGCAGCTGCCGGGACAATTGCTACGAGCAGTACTTC.